A single sample gave rise to the 5 T cell receptor beta chains below, sequenced in a study of CD8 T cells in ankylosing spondylitis. MiXCR, applied by TCRdb to the 5' RACE reads, yields one record per CDR3 protein. The table lists roughly 120,000 distinct CDR3 sequences, roughly 15% of them singletons. The specimen was blood, either unsorted or a sorted T cell fraction (not recorded which). These receptors all stem from a female donor with ankylosing spondylitis or in good health (not recorded which).

This chain links TRBV12-3 or TRBV12-4 with TRBJ1-2; maybe TRBD1 (5 bases). The CDR3 length is 12 residues. Trimming cost V 6 bases and J 6 bases, with 11 bases left between them. The CDR3, as DNA: TGTGCCAGCAGAGACAGCGGGGATGGCTACACCTTC. Translation: CASRDSGDGYTF.

This clonotype was picked up many times. V and J are TRBV11-1 and TRBJ2-1; 7 bases are a match to TRBD2. CDR1 is SGHAT and CDR2 is FQDESV in the germline V gene (reference sequence). The CDR3 has 16 amino acids. Trimming cost V 1 base and J 7 bases; bases outside gene matches: 10. The chain's CDR3 is CASSLGGGRPENEQFF. The CDR3 region has the DNA TGTGCCAGCAGCTTAGGCGGGGGAAGACCCGAGAATGAGCAGTTCTTC. Using reference TRBV11-1 and TRBJ2-1 for the parts outside the CDR3, the full variable domain is EAEVAQSPRYKITEKSQAVAFWCDPISGHATLYWYRQILGQGPELLVQFQDESVVDDSQLPKDRFSAERLKGVDSTLKIQPAELGDSAMYLCASSLGGGRPENEQFFGPGTRLTVL.

This clonotype occurred many times. The rearrangement uses TRBV5-1 and TRBJ2-3; no clear D. The CDR3 consists of 12 residues. With 4 bases removed from V and 6 bases from J, the gap between germline ends came to 9 bases. Germline V gene sequence: CDR1 SGHRS, CDR2 YFSETQ. CDR3 in DNA: TGCGCCAGCAGCGACACCCTGGATACGCAGTATTTT. The encoded protein is CASSDTLDTQYF. The entire variable domain, with the rest obtained from reference TRBV5-1 and TRBJ2-3, is as follows: KAGVTQTPRYLIKTRGQQVTLSCSPISGHRSVSWYQQTPGQGLQFLFEYFSETQRNKGNFPGRFSGRQFSNSRSEMNVSTLELGDSALYLCASSDTLDTQYFGPGTRLTVL.

This clonotype was recorded once. The J gene is TRBJ2-7, the V gene TRBV29-1; no definite D call. CDR3 length: 13 residues. V lost 1 base to trimming and J lost 8 bases, with 15 bases between them. From germline, CDR1 is SQVTM and CDR2 ANQGSEA. CDR3 sequence: CSVEAVQTLQQYF. CDR3 DNA: TGCAGCGTTGAAGCCGTACAGACGCTCCAGCAGTACTTC.

This clonotype occurred a few times. The rearrangement uses TRBV7-2 and TRBJ2-1; 10 bases align to TRBD1. Trimming at V came to 4 bases and at J to 6 bases, leaving 6 bases not matched to a gene. Per the germline V gene, CDR1 is SGHTA and CDR2 is FQGNSA. The CDR3 covers 15 residues. The CDR3 is CASSYRDRGRNEQFF. The CDR3 coding sequence is TGTGCCAGCAGCTACCGGGACAGGGGCCGCAATGAGCAGTTCTTC.